The 4 T cell receptor beta chains given below trace back to one sample, sequenced in a study of OX40 agonist ivuxolimab in advanced cancers. Assay used: immunoSEQ multiplex PCR; TCRdb lists only in-frame clones, some missing. The data contain around 45,000 clones, 88% of them singletons. Sequenced material: CD4+ or CD8+ T cells sorted from blood, taken in a trial of the OX40 agonist ivuxolimab. These receptors came from an adult with an advanced solid tumor such as melanoma, head and neck, liver or kidney cancer.

J is TRBJ1-1 and V is TRBV11-3; D remains ambiguous. The CDR3 is 12 residues long. V dropped 1 base and J dropped 4 bases, with 4 bases sitting between them. CDR1 is SGHNT, CDR2 YENEEA, per germline. In DNA, the CDR3 is TGTGCCAGCAGCTTAGTAGGCACTGAAGCTTTCTTT. Translating gives CASSLVGTEAFF.

The chain uses TRBV4-1 and TRBJ1-2, with D uncertain. This CDR3 has 15 amino acids. The V and J ends lost 5 bases and 4 bases respectively, with 17 bases between them. CDR1 MGHRA and CDR2 YSYEKL come from the germline V gene. The CDR3 DNA reads as TGCGCCAGCAGCGGCGATTTGGATCCCAGCTATGGCTACACCTTC. Protein sequence: CASSGDLDPSYGYTF.

The genes are TRBV2 and TRBJ2-4; D might be TRBD1 (5 bases). The CDR3 covers 14 residues. V was trimmed by 7 bases and J by 3 bases, leaving 13 bases between them. The germline gives CDR1 SNHLY, CDR2 FYNNEI. The CDR3 protein is CASTPIRGKNIQYF. The CDR3 bases are TGTGCCAGCACCCCCATAAGGGGCAAAAACATTCAGTACTTC.

This clone was detected only once. CDR3 loop: CASKAENSGANVLTF. The CDR3 nucleotides are TGTGCCAGTAAGGCTGAGAACTCTGGGGCCAACGTCCTGACTTTC. This chain connects TRBV11-1 to TRBJ2-6; D gene unclear. V lost 9 bases and J 0 bases, leaving 12 bases between the germline ends. Germline-derived CDR1 and CDR2 are SGHAT and FQDESV (reference sequence). This CDR3 spans 15 amino acids.